This record covers a single T cell receptor (beta chain). Its matching antigen is unknown. The CDR3 length is 14 residues. J gave up 2 bases and V 5 bases, and 4 bases lay outside the gene matches. After constant-region reverse-primer amplification, full-length variable regions underwent semi-nested PCR with Nested Universal Primer A. TCRdb reanalysed the 5' RACE reads using MiXCR and keeps one entry per CDR3 protein. The repertoire holds approximately 57,000 distinct CDR3 sequences, with under 25% as singletons. Study-level findings and limits: Tumor Tregs overlapped most with tumor, then blood, naive CD4+ cells. Larger-cohort validation covered only one TCR beta V-J rearrangement. The TCR gene usage of tumor memory CD4+ T cells clustered together with blood and lymph node memory CD4+ cells and with lymph node naive CD4+ cells.

Cells sorted as Tregs were CD4+, CD25+ and CD127-/low. The specimen sequenced was tumor-infiltrating Tregs sorted from the breast tumor. The origin of this receptor is a female donor with breast cancer. The chain employs TRBV12-3 or TRBV12-4 and TRBJ2-5; 8 bases fit TRBD1. The CDR3 DNA sequence: TGTGCCAGCAGTGCCGGACAGGGACAAGAGACCCAGTACTTC. Translation gives CASSAGQGQETQYF.